The present TCR beta chain was sequenced within a study of early T cells in non-severe SARS-CoV-2 infection. One entry per CDR3 protein results from TCRdb running MiXCR on the 5' RACE reads. Among some 87,000 distinct CDR3 sequences listed, about 12% were seen once. The CDR3 spans 16 residues. Germline CDR1 and CDR2: SGHAT and FQNNGV. Trimming removed 1 base at V and 7 bases at J, with 17 bases between. The sequenced sample was whole blood. This TCR was recovered from an adult who was a healthcare worker with PCR-confirmed SARS-CoV-2 infection or an uninfected control (not recorded which). The chain links TRBV11-2 to TRBJ1-5; possible D gene TRBD1, 5 bases. CDR3: CASSLGGVGGVQPQHF. The CDR3 nucleotides read TGTGCCAGCAGCTTAGGAGGCGTGGGGGGGGTCCAGCCCCAGCATTTT.